Each of the 4 T cell receptor beta chains below was sequenced from the same sample in a study of early T cells in non-severe SARS-CoV-2 infection. TCRdb itself ran the 5' RACE reads through MiXCR, one entry per CDR3 protein. Here the sample spans just under 65,000 distinct CDR3 sequences, 8.8% being singletons. The sample here was whole blood, taken at baseline. Receptor source: an adult who was a healthcare worker with PCR-confirmed SARS-CoV-2 infection or an uninfected control (not recorded which).

This clonotype was counted at least ten times. The chain is built from TRBV27 and TRBJ2-5; the match to TRBD1 covers 8 bases. Looked up from germline, CDR1 is MNHEY and CDR2 is SMNVEV (reference sequence). CDR3 length equals 14 residues. The trim removed 6 bases at V and 1 base at J, leaving 4 bases unmatched. The CDR3 loop reads CASSDRGPQETQYF. CDR3 DNA: TGTGCCAGCAGCGACAGGGGTCCCCAAGAGACCCAGTACTTC.

The chain's CDR3 is CSVATKAPRTPDYEQYF. For the CDR3, the DNA is TGCAGCGTTGCTACCAAGGCTCCGCGGACTCCCGACTACGAGCAGTACTTC. This chain connects TRBV29-1 to TRBJ2-7, with a possible D match to TRBD2 (5 bases). CDR3 length: 17 amino acids. V gave up 4 bases and J gave up 3 bases, with 25 bases separating them. CDR1 and CDR2 (germline): SQVTM, ANQGSEA.

This clonotype appeared a few times. The V gene is TRBV18, the J gene TRBJ1-5; weak D call: TRBD1 (5 bases). Germline V gene data show CDR1 as KGHSH and CDR2 as LQKENI. V lost 3 bases and J lost 4, with 13 bases in between. CDR3 size: 15 residues. The CDR3 region has the DNA TGTGCCAGCTCACCGGCTAGGGGTCCGAATCAGCCCCAGCATTTT. It encodes CASSPARGPNQPQHF.

This clonotype was observed a handful of times. CDR3 region: CASRRQGHEKLFF. The CDR3 DNA reads TGTGCCAGCAGAAGACAGGGGCACGAAAAACTGTTTTTT. This sequence joins TRBV6-5 and TRBJ1-4; 8 bases match TRBD1. The germline gives CDR1 MNHEY, CDR2 SVGAGI. The CDR3 extends over 13 amino acids. V trimming: 6 bases; J trimming: 8 bases; junction bases outside the gene matches: 5.